This T cell receptor (beta chain) was recorded in a study of cytomegalovirus exposure and HLA in healthy donors. At the level of the study: Samples from HLA-typed donors yielded about 85 million unique TCRs in an early data release.

Study-level points and caveats: Follow-up analysis seemed to connect common viral pathogens with several of the most significant clusters identified. HLA-A and HLA-B allele assignments for most subjects were reportedly predicted accurately using TCR beta sequences.

Concerning this clone itself: What it binds is not known.

Germline CDR1 MGHDK, CDR2 SYGVNS. There are 16 residues in the CDR3. Trimming took off 5 bases at V and 4 bases at J, with 18 bases between the two ends. Primers included in the PCR were 60 Vbeta and 13 Jbeta primers. Clones were read by immunoSEQ multiplex PCR, and TCRdb kept only the in-frame ones, dropping some. The table has some 170,000 clones, around four fifths seen once. The chain recombines TRBV25-1 with TRBJ2-1; a weak D match, TRBD2 (6 bases). The sequenced sample was PBMCs. The clonotype originates from a woman between 55 and 75 years old in good health and CMV-seropositive. The CDR3 region has the DNA TGTGCCAGCAGTTCCGGCAGGGACTCAATTTACAATGAGCAGTTCTTC. It yields the protein CASSSGRDSIYNEQFF.